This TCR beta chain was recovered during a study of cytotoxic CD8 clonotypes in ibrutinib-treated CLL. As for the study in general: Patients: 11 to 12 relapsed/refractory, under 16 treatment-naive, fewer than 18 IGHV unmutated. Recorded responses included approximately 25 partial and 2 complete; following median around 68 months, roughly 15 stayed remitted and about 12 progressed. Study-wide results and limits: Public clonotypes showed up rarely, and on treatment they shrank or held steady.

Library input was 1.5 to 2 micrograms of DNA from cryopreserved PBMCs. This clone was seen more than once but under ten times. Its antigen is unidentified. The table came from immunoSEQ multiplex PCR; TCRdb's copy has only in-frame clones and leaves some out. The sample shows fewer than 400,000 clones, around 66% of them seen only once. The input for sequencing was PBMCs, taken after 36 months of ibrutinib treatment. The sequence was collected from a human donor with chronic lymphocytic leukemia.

In DNA form, the CDR3 reads TGTGCCAGCAGCTGGGGATCCGGGGAGCTGTTTTTT. Amino acids: CASSWGSGELFF. J is TRBJ2-2 and V is TRBV11-3; D gene uncertain. The germline V gene has CDR1 SGHNT and CDR2 YENEEA. The V and J ends lost 4 bases and 6 bases respectively, with 6 bases between them. The CDR3 contains 12 residues.